This T cell receptor (beta chain) came from a study of blood T cell repertoires in COVID-19. Study-wide background: From the United States, Italy and Spain came samples of acute and convalescent COVID-19. T cells, B-cell-depleted T cells, or PBMCs supplied cDNA or gDNA.

In the authors' workflow: By means of reference gene primer amplification, nucleated cell counts were estimated. Repertoires were generated with immunoSEQ multiplex PCR, while TCRdb's copy carries only in-frame clones and drops some. V and J calls plus clone size are reproduced from that table; the DNA served to infer D and trimming. The table includes 60,000 to 65,000 clones, roughly 68% detected once. Germline lookup yields CDR1 LNHDA and CDR2 SQIVND (reference sequence). Trimming took 4 bases from V and 4 from J; bases not matched to a gene: 7. The CDR3 runs 15 residues. The sequence was collected from an elderly woman with acute or convalescent COVID-19. J is TRBJ1-2 and V is TRBV19; 9 nucleotides match TRBD1. Sequenced: peripheral blood. In nucleotides, the CDR3 is TGTGCCAGTAGTAGGGACAGGGAGGGAATCTATGGCTACACCTTC. Protein: CASSRDREGIYGYTF. Variable domain in full (rest from reference TRBV19 and TRBJ1-2): DGGITQSPKYLFRKEGQNVTLSCEQNLNHDAMYWYRQDPGQGLRLIYYSQIVNDFQKGDIAEGYSVSREKKESFPLTVTSAQKNPTAFYLCASSRDREGIYGYTFGSGTRLTVV.